The entry below gives a single TCR beta chain sequence along with its context. Its antigen is unknown. TCRdb reanalysed the RT-PCR reads using MiXCR and keeps one entry per CDR3 protein. There are some 500,000 distinct CDR3 sequences in the sample; over 25% occur only once, and approximately 2% lies in the top ten. This sample is drawn from a study of response to subunit inactivated influenza vaccine. Study-level findings and limits: With each seasonal influenza vaccination, the authors suggested, few new T cells are recruited.

Trimming took 5 bases from V and 3 from J, leaving 14 bases between them. Germline-derived CDR1 and CDR2 are SGHAT and FQDESV (reference sequence). The CDR3 loop spans 14 amino acids. The TCR was taken from a man aged 45-60 years who received an inactivated influenza vaccine. The input for sequencing was CD4+ T cells sorted from PBMCs, taken about 5 days after vaccination. V and J are TRBV11-1 and TRBJ2-7, with D perhaps matching TRBD2 (5 bases). CDR3 coding DNA: TGTGCCAGCAGCCCGAGGGTGAACATCTACGAGCAGTACTTC. Residues: CASSPRVNIYEQYF.